The rows below give T cell receptor beta chains drawn from one sample of a study of blood T cell repertoires in COVID-19. The method was immunoSEQ multiplex PCR; TCRdb's version includes in-frame clones alone and lacks a portion of them. This sample has fewer than 250,000 clones; roughly 90% occur once, and the top ten carry 6.5% to 9%. The sample taken for sequencing was PBMCs or T cells enriched from blood (not recorded which). The receptors stem from a woman aged 18-29 years who had recovered from COVID-19. The CDR3 runs from the conserved cysteine through the conserved F or W. D genes are given only for firm matches. Size values are once, few and many counts, or a class for expanded clones, and some rows have none.

>17|TRBV10-3|-|-|TRBJ1-3
TGTGCCATCAGTGAGTCTGGGAGGATTACCTCTGGAAACACCATATATTTT
CAISESGRITSGNTIYF
>15|TRBV2|TRBD1|-|TRBJ2-1
TGTGCCAGCAGTGCCGGGACAGGAGGGGTGGATGAGCAGTTCTTC
CASSAGTGGVDEQFF
>18|TRBV7-2|TRBD1|-|TRBJ1-4
TGTGCCAGCAGCTTAGTGGGTCAGGGGGCGCGAGGAAATGAAAAACTGTTTTTT
CASSLVGQGARGNEKLFF
>13|TRBV9|-|-|TRBJ1-2
TGTGCCAGCGGGGGAGGACGGAACTATGGCTACACCTTC
CASGGGRNYGYTF
>16|TRBV10-1|TRBD2|many|TRBJ2-2
TGCGCCAGCAGTGACGGTTCTAGCGGGGACACCGGGGAGCTGTTTTTT
CASSDGSSGDTGELFF
>15|TRBV28|-|-|TRBJ2-5
TGTGCCAGCAGTGGGGGGACGAGGAGGGGAGAGACCCAGTACTTC
CASSGGTRRGETQYF
>17|TRBV6-1|TRBD1|-|TRBJ1-2
TGTGCCAGCAGTGAGAGGGGAGGGTGGACAGGGGACTATGGCTACACCTTC
CASSERGGWTGDYGYTF
>14|TRBV4-1|TRBD1|-|TRBJ1-1
TGCGCCAGCAGCCAACCCCGGGACAGGGGTGAAGCTTTCTTT
CASSQPRDRGEAFF
>15|TRBV7-9|-|-|TRBJ1-2
TGTGCCAGCAGCCGATCCGACAGGTTGGGCGATGGCTACACCTTC
CASSRSDRLGDGYTF
>15|TRBV28|-|-|TRBJ2-6
TGTGCCAGCAGTCTTCACAGGGCTGGGGCCAACGTCCTGACTTTC
CASSLHRAGANVLTF
>15|TRBV6-5|-|-|TRBJ1-2
TGTGCCAGCAGTTACTCTCGGGGATTTAACTATGGCTACACCTTC
CASSYSRGFNYGYTF
>13|TRBV12-3/TRBV12-4|-|-|TRBJ1-2
TGTGCCAGCAGTTTCGGGGGGGTGGAAGGCTACACCTTC
CASSFGGVEGYTF
>14|TRBV4-1|-|-|TRBJ2-7
TGCGCCAGCAGCCAGTACGGGTCCCCCTACGAGCAGTACTTC
CASSQYGSPYEQYF
>14|TRBV29-1|TRBD1|-|TRBJ2-3
TGCAGCGTAGATCCGGGACAGGTTCAAGATACGCAGTATTTT
CSVDPGQVQDTQYF
>13|TRBV20-1|-|-|TRBJ1-1
TGCAGTGCTAGTCGCCCGGGAGAAACTGAAGCTTTCTTT
CSASRPGETEAFF
>10|TRBV2|-|-|TRBJ2-5
TGTGCCAGCCAGGGAGAGACCCAGTACTTC
CASQGETQYF
>13|TRBV29-1|-|few|TRBJ1-1
TGCAGCGTTTCCCAAGGGGCAACCACTGAAGCTTTCTTT
CSVSQGATTEAFF
>15|TRBV5-1|-|once|TRBJ2-3
TGCGCCAGCAGCTTCGAGGGCGGAAGCACAGATACGCAGTATTTT
CASSFEGGSTDTQYF
>16|TRBV15|TRBD1|-|TRBJ2-3
TGTGCCACCAGCACCAAGACAGGGGGTTGGGCAGATACGCAGTATTTT
CATSTKTGGWADTQYF
>14|TRBV28|-|-|TRBJ1-6
TGTGCCAGCAGGAAAGGAAGAGGGAATTCACCCCTCCACTTT
CASRKGRGNSPLHF
>13|TRBV2|-|-|TRBJ2-1
TGTGCCAACCGGGACTTACTCTTCAATGAGCAGTTCTTC
CANRDLLFNEQFF
>16|TRBV5-4|-|-|TRBJ2-7
TGTGCCAGCAGCTTGGGGGGGACTTCAATCTCCTACGAGCAGTACTTC
CASSLGGTSISYEQYF
>15|TRBV4-1|-|-|TRBJ1-2
TGCGCCAGCAGCCACCAACGGGACAAGGAAAATGGCTACACCTTC
CASSHQRDKENGYTF
>13|TRBV5-4|-|-|TRBJ2-5
TGTGCCAGCAGCTTGGACAGACAAGAGACCCAGTACTTC
CASSLDRQETQYF
>14|TRBV9|TRBD1|-|TRBJ2-7
TGTGCCAGCAGCCACGGAATGACAGGGTTAGAGCAGTACTTC
CASSHGMTGLEQYF